The table lists the clone carrying this T cell receptor (beta chain) with a few counts. These data come from a study of identical twins. Each CDR3 protein is one row after TCRdb ran MiXCR on the 5' RACE reads. The sample has roughly 1,500,000 distinct CDR3 sequences, about 32% seen once; the top ten hold about 0.3%. This CDR3 has 13 residues. Germline V gene lookup returns CDR1 SQVTM and CDR2 ANQGSEA. J was trimmed by 2 bases and V by 4 bases; bases with no gene match: 4. The chain combines TRBV29-1 with TRBJ2-7; 8 nucleotides align to TRBD2. Material: cord blood. This TCR was sampled from a newborn girl in good health. CDR3: CSVAGGPTYEQYF. In DNA, the CDR3 is TGCAGCGTTGCGGGGGGGCCAACCTACGAGCAGTACTTC.